This TCR beta chain was sequenced during a study of T cells in women clearing cervical HPV infection. Measured with immunoSEQ multiplex PCR; TCRdb has only the in-frame clones, and not every one. The sample has 30,000 to 45,000 clones. The J segment lost 4 bases and the V segment lost 7 bases, leaving 15 bases of the junction unmatched. CDR3 length: 16 amino acids. Germline lookup yields CDR1 MDHEN and CDR2 SYDVKM. To note about this clone: Read data end 3 residues before the CDR3 end; the end is taken from the germline J gene.

The receptor's source is a woman between 18 and 70 years old with a cervical HPV16 infection that either progressed to CIN3+ or cleared (not recorded which). J is TRBJ1-2 and V is TRBV28; 7 positions agree with TRBD1. Sequences were obtained from blood buffy coat. Partial CDR3 DNA: TGTGCCAGCACCCCAACGGGCAGGGGGTCGTTCTATGGC. As protein: CASTPTGRGSFYG. The full CDR3 sequence reads CASTPTGRGSFYGYTF.